What follows describes a single T cell receptor (beta chain). This clone was seen only a few times. The clone's antigen remains unknown. The sample holds no much larger clone one base away, and base qualities are not on file. The CDR3 sequence holds 15 residues, the cysteine and phenylalanine included. Just the 45-base CDR3 DNA is kept, in frame starting at base 1. Reading the germline V gene gives CDR1 SNHLY and CDR2 FYNNEI. V is trimmed back by 6 bases and J by 7 bases, and the junction contains 12 bases that no gene match accounts for. This specimen comes from a study of blood T cell repertoires in COVID-19 (dated by TCRdb to about 2020). Notes on the research overall: Collaborator samples came from the United States, Italy and Spain and covered acute and convalescent phases of COVID-19. A de-identified subject ID, COVID-19 status, age in years and sex were almost always included in the sample metadata. Deeply sampled blood TCRbeta repertoires from subjects exposed to, actively infected with, or recovered from COVID-19 were included in the dataset. The prospective study material was composed of cDNA or gDNA derived from T cells, B-cell-depleted T cells, or PBMCs. The samples were drawn from the first 160 participants of the ongoing ImmuneRACE study and from 950 to 1,500 subjects provided by 6 global collaborators. Where available, HLA class I and class II types were taken from metadata supplied by the sample provider and were not determined by assay-based typing. The repertoires were released in a freely available public database meant as a resource for research on the immune response to SARS-CoV-2. Overall study outcomes, separate from this receptor: The quantity of clinical and demographic metadata differed by source and by participant and was supplied without curation.

TCRbeta CDR3 regions were amplified from genomic DNA by means of the immunoSEQ Assay, a bias-controlled multiplex PCR. As for how the authors treated the data: Nucleated cell counts per sample were estimated from amplification of reference gene primers within the assay. To quantify the absolute abundance of each unique TCRbeta CDR3 rearrangement, sequence reads were collapsed and filtered. For each sample, productive Simpson clonality was calculated as the square root of Simpson's diversity index over productive rearrangements. The table was pulled from immuneACCESS by TCRdb, which kept in-frame rearrangements only. Such tables lose some clones; where checked, under half of the loss comes from unresolved V genes, and the rest has no known cause. V and J calls and clone size come straight from that table; D and trimming were deduced from the DNA. This sample holds about 200,000 clones; 88% were observed only once. The ten biggest clones cover approximately 5.5% of the sample.

Whole blood was collected in K2EDTA tubes by collaborating institutions according to the institutions' own protocols. For TCRbeta analysis, collaborator samples were shipped as frozen whole blood, as isolated PBMCs, or as DNA extracted from either sample type. The chain links TRBV2 with TRBJ1-5; TRBD1 lines up with 7 middle nucleotides. The receptor was derived from a man aged 40-55 years with active or convalescent COVID-19. The sequenced material came from peripheral blood. The nucleotides read TGTGCCAGCAGCGCGCAGGGCAGGGGGAACCAGCCCCAGCATTTT. It translates as CASSAQGRGNQPQHF.